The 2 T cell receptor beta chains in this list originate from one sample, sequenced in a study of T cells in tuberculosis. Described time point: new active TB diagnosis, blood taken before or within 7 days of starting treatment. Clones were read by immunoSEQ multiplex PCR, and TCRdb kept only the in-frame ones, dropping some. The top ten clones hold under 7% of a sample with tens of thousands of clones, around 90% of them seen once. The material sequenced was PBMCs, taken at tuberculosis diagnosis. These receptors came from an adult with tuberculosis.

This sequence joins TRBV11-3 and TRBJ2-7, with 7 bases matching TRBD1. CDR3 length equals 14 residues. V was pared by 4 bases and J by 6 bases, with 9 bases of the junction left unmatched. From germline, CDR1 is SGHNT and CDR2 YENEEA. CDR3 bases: TGTGCCAGCAGCTCCCACAGGGGCGGTAGCGAGCAGTACTTC. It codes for CASSSHRGGSEQYF.

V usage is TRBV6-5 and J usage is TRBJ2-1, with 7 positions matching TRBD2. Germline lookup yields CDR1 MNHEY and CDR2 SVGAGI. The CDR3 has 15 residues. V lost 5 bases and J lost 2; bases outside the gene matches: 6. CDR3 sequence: CASSPSGLTYNEQFF. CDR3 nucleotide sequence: TGTGCCAGCAGTCCTAGCGGCCTAACCTACAATGAGCAGTTCTTC.